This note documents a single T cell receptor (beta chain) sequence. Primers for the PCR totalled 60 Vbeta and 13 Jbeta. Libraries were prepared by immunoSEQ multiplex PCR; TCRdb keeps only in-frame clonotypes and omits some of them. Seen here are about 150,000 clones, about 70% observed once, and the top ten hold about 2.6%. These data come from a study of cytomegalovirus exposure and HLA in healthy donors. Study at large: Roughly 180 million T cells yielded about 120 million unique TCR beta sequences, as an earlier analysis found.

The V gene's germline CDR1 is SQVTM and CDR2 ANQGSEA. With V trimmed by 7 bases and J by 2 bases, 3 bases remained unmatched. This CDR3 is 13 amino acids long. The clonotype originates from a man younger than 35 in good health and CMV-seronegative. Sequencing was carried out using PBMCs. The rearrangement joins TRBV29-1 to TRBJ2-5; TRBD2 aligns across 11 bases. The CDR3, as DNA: TGCAGCGAGGTAGCGGGGGGGCAAGAGACCCAGTACTTC. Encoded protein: CSEVAGGQETQYF.